This TCR beta chain was obtained from a study of cytomegalovirus exposure and HLA in healthy donors. Findings of the study overall: Earlier analysis yielded a pattern in which most TCR beta V segments were productive about 87% or about 30% of the time. A later analysis associated 16,951 TCR beta sequences with HLA alleles at a 0.05 false discovery rate.

Comments on this clone: No antigen is known for it.

The primer mix had 60 Vbeta and 13 Jbeta primers. Assay: immunoSEQ multiplex PCR; the TCRdb copy retains only in-frame clones and omits some. This table holds around 180,000 clones, about 85% found once. Germline CDR1 is SGHNT and CDR2 is YYREEE (reference sequence). The CDR3 is made up of 14 amino acids. The V end was cut by 0 bases, the J end by 5 bases, with 11 bases between. The specimen was PBMCs. This clonotype was obtained from a boy between 2 and 15 years old in good health and CMV-seronegative. The genes are TRBV5-4 and TRBJ2-5, with D possibly being TRBD1 (5 bases). CDR3 nucleotide sequence: TGTGCCAGCAGCTTGGGGCAGGGATGGGAGACCCAGTACTTC. This codes for CASSLGQGWETQYF. Full variable domain (outside the CDR3, taken from reference TRBV5-4 and TRBJ2-5): ETGVTQSPTHLIKTRGQQVTLRCSSQSGHNTVSWYQQALGQGPQFIFQYYREEENGRGNFPPRFSGLQFPNYSSELNVNALELDDSALYLCASSLGQGWETQYFGPGTRLLVL.